The 10 T cell receptor beta chains reported below all come from one sample, sequenced in a study of shared clonotypes between healthy human individuals. The assay was immunoSEQ multiplex PCR, and TCRdb's table has in-frame clones only and misses some. The profile covers hundreds of thousands of clones, with approximately 96% appearing a single time and more than 0.085% taken by the ten largest. Naive CD8 cells were CD45RO-negative, positively selected for CCR7, excluding terminally differentiated effector memory CD45RA+ cells. The sample was naive CD8+ T cells sorted from blood. The receptors shown here come from a woman aged 25 to 39 in good health.

A word on this clone: Other DNA variants within this sample encode the same CDR3. The chain carries TRBV4-2 and TRBJ2-7, with 10 bases that match TRBD2. Germline lookup yields CDR1 LGHNA and CDR2 YNFKEQ. This CDR3 contains 15 residues. The ends lost 0 bases at V and 3 bases at J; junction bases unmatched: 2. The CDR3 sequence is CASSQEASGSYEQYF. CDR3 nucleotide sequence: TGTGCCAGCAGCCAAGAGGCTAGCGGGAGCTACGAGCAGTACTTC.

This sequence joins TRBV25-1 and TRBJ2-2; 8 bases agree with TRBD2. Germline trimming cut 4 bases from V and 5 bases from J; bases unmatched to any gene: 6. The CDR3 is 15 residues long. The germline CDR1 and CDR2 sequences are MGHDK and SYGVNS. The CDR3 DNA sequence: TGTGCCAGCAGTGCCGGACTAGCCGTGACCGGGGAGCTGTTTTTT. It translates to CASSAGLAVTGELFF.

The rearrangement joins TRBV13 to TRBJ1-5, with unresolved D. The CDR3 contains 12 residues. Germline V gene data show CDR1 as PRHDT and CDR2 as FYEKMQ (reference sequence). Trimming removed 5 bases at V and 8 bases at J, with 10 bases between. In DNA form, the CDR3 reads TGTGCCAGCAGCAGAGGGCTGGAGCCCCAGCATTTT. It translates to CASSRGLEPQHF.

The DNA of the CDR3 is TGCGCCAGCAGCTTGGAGTTCGGCCAATTCGGGGAGACCCAGTACTTC. Its protein is CASSLEFGQFGETQYF. The chain links TRBV5-1 to TRBJ2-5; D unclear. CDR1 and CDR2 (germline): SGHRS, YFSETQ. Between the trimmed V and J ends, which lost 0 bases and 5 bases, there was a span of 17 bases. This CDR3 spans 16 amino acids. The full variable domain, with the rest looked up from reference TRBV5-1 and TRBJ2-5, is KAGVTQTPRYLIKTRGQQVTLSCSPISGHRSVSWYQQTPGQGLQFLFEYFSETQRNKGNFPGRFSGRQFSNSRSEMNVSTLELGDSALYLCASSLEFGQFGETQYFGPGTRLLVL.

The chain links TRBV18 to TRBJ2-2; 8 nucleotides match TRBD1. The ends lost 3 bases at V and 6 bases at J; junction bases unmatched: 3. Germline V gene sequence: CDR1 KGHSH, CDR2 LQKENI. The CDR3 length is 14 residues. The CDR3 is CASSPSGGSGELFF. CDR3 in DNA: TGTGCCAGCTCACCGTCAGGGGGCTCCGGGGAGCTGTTTTTT.

Concerning this clone itself: Other DNA sequences in the sample encode the same CDR3. The chain is built from TRBV7-9 and TRBJ1-1, with 7 bases fitting TRBD1. Germline V lookup: CDR1 SEHNR, CDR2 FQNEAQ (reference sequence). V shed 3 bases and J 0 bases; nucleotides not matched to a gene: 1. This CDR3 comprises 14 residues. The CDR3, as DNA: TGTGCCAGCAGCTTGGGACAGATGAACACTGAAGCTTTCTTT. It is translated as CASSLGQMNTEAFF.

The chain carries TRBV9 and TRBJ1-3; D is possibly TRBD1 (5 bases). The V end was cut by 2 bases, the J end by 3 bases, with 12 bases between. The CDR3 runs 15 residues. CDR1 and CDR2 from the germline V gene are SGDLS and YYNGEE. The CDR3 DNA reads TGTGCCAGCAGCGTGTTCGGAGACAGTGGAAACACCATATATTTT. Translated, it gives CASSVFGDSGNTIYF.

V is TRBV27 and J is TRBJ2-1; TRBD1 matches 8 bases. Trimming removed 1 base from V and 9 bases from J; junction bases left unmatched: 2. Per the germline V gene, CDR1 is MNHEY and CDR2 is SMNVEV (reference sequence). CDR3 size: 13 residues. Here the CDR3 DNA reads TGTGCCAGCAGTTTATACAGGGGGAGTGAGCAGTTCTTC. Translation: CASSLYRGSEQFF.

This clone was seen a single time. The V and J genes are TRBV6-5 and TRBJ2-7; TRBD1 aligns across 8 bases. Trimming cost V 6 bases and J 0 bases; bases outside gene matches: 4. The CDR3 is 14 amino acids. Germline loops: CDR1 MNHEY, CDR2 SVGAGI. The CDR3 DNA reads as TGTGCCAGCAGCCGACAGGGGTCCTCCTACGAGCAGTACTTC. Its translation is CASSRQGSSYEQYF.

The chain links TRBV6-1 to TRBJ2-2, with D unresolved. This CDR3 comprises 16 residues. Looked up from germline, CDR1 is MNHNS and CDR2 is SASEGT. Trimming pared 3 bases from V and 4 bases from J, leaving 15 bases between. This CDR3 is CASSDPSRPGTGELFF. The CDR3 DNA reads TGTGCCAGCAGTGACCCCTCCCGTCCGGGCACCGGGGAGCTGTTTTTT.